The TCR beta chain described here comes from a study of cytomegalovirus exposure and HLA in healthy donors. As regards this clone: Its specificity is unknown.

Overall study findings and caveats: Later analysis found that TCR beta chains associated with HLA were more clonally expanded than other, equally common chains.

This PCR relied on a set of 60 Vbeta primers and 13 Jbeta primers. Only in-frame clones appear in the TCRdb table, and some are missing; sequencing was by immunoSEQ multiplex PCR. The data contain some 150,000 clones, 80% of them seen just once; the ten biggest clones take up about 1.3%. V trimming: 5 bases; J trimming: 1 base; junction bases outside the gene matches: 2. The CDR3 is made up of 13 amino acids. Per germline, CDR1 SGHRS and CDR2 YFSETQ. The J gene is TRBJ2-5, the V gene TRBV5-1; 7 bases align to TRBD1. This clonotype was obtained from a woman aged 45-60 years in good health and CMV-seronegative. Sequenced input: PBMCs. CDR3 sequence reads: CASRGQLQETQYF. In DNA, the CDR3 is TGCGCCAGCAGGGGACAGCTCCAAGAGACCCAGTACTTC.